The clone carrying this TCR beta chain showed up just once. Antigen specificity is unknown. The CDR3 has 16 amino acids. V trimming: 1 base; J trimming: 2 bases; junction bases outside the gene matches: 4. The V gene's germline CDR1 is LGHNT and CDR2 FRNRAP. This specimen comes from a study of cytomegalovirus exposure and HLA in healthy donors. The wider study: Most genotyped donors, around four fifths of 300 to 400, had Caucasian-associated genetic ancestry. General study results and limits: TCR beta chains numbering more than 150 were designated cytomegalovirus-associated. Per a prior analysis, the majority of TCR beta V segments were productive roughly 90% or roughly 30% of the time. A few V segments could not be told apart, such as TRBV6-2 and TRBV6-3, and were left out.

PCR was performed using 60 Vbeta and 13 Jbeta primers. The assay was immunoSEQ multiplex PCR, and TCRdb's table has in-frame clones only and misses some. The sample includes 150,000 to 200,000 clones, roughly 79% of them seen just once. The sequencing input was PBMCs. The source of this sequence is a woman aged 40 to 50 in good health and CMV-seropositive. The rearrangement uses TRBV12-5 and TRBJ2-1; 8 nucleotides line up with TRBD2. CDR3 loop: CASGLEIGGAYNEQFF. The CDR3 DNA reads TGTGCTAGTGGTTTGGAGATCGGGGGGGCCTACAATGAGCAGTTCTTC. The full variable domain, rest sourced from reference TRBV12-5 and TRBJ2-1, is DARVTQTPRHKVTEMGQEVTMRCQPILGHNTVFWYRQTMMQGLELLAYFRNRAPLDDSGMPKDRFSAEMPDATLATLKIQPSEPRDSAVYFCASGLEIGGAYNEQFFGPGTRLTVL.